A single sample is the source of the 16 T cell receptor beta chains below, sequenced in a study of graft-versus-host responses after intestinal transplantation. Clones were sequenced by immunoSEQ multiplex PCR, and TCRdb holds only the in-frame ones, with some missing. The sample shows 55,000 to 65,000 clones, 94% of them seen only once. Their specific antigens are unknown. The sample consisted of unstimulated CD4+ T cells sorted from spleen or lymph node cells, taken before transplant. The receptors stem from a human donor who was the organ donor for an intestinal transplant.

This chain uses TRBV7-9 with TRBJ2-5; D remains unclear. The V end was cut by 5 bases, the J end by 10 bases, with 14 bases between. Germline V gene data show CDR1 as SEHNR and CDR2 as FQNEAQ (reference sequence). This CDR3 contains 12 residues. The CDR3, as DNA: TGTGCCAGCAGCAGAGTCGGTATGAACCAGTACTTC. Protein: CASSRVGMNQYF.

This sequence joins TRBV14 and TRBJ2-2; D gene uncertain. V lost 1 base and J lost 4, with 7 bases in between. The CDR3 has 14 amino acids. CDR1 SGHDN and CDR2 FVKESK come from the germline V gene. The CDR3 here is CASSQVWATGELFF. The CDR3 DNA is TGTGCCAGCAGCCAAGTCTGGGCCACCGGGGAGCTGTTTTTT.

CDR3 residues: CASRPGQGPTDTQYF. DNA of the CDR3: TGTGCCAGCAGGCCTGGACAGGGCCCCACAGATACGCAGTATTTT. J is TRBJ2-3 and V is TRBV5-4; 8 bases map to TRBD1. There are 15 residues in the CDR3. CDR1 and CDR2 from the germline V gene are SGHNT and YYREEE (reference sequence). V shed 5 bases and J 2 bases; nucleotides not matched to a gene: 7.

The CDR3 DNA reads as TGCGCCAGCAGCTTGGGGGACAAAAAGGGACCGGAGACCCAGTACTTC. Translation gives CASSLGDKKGPETQYF. The V and J genes are TRBV5-1 and TRBJ2-5; a weak D match, TRBD1 (6 bases). The CDR3 is 16 amino acids. Germline CDR1 is SGHRS and CDR2 is YFSETQ. The V end was cut by 0 bases, the J end by 5 bases, with 17 bases between.

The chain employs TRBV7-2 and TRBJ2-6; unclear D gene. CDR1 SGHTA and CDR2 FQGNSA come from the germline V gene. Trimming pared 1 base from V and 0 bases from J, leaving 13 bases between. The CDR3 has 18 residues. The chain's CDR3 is CASSLVHGPRSGANVLTF. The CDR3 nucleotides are TGTGCCAGCAGCTTAGTTCACGGGCCCCGCTCTGGGGCCAACGTCCTGACTTTC.

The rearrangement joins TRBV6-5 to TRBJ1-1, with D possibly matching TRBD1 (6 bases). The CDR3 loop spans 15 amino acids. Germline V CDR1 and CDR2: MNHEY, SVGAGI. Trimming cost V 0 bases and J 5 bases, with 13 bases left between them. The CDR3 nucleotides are TGTGCCAGCAGTTACTCTTCCGGGGGCGGAACTGAAGCTTTCTTT. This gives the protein CASSYSSGGGTEAFF.

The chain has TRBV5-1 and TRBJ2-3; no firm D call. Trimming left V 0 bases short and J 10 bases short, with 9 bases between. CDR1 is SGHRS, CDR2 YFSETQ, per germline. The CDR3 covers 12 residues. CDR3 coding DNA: TGCGCCAGCAGCTTGGAATGGGATCCGCAGTATTTT. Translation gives CASSLEWDPQYF.

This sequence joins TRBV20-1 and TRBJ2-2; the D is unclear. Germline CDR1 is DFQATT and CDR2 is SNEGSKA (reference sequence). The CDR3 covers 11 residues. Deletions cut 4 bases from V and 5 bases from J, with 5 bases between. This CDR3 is CSATKTGELFF. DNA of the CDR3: TGCAGTGCTACCAAAACCGGGGAGCTGTTTTTT.

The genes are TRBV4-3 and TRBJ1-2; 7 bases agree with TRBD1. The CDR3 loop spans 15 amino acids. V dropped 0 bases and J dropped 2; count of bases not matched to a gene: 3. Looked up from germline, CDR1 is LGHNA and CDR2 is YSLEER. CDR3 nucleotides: TGCGCCAGCAGCCAAGAACAGGGGCACAACTATGGCTACACCTTC. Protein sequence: CASSQEQGHNYGYTF.

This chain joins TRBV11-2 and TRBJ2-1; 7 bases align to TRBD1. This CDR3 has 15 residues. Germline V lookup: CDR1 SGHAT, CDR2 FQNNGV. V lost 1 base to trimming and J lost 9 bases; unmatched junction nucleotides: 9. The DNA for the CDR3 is TGTGCCAGCAGCTTAGCGACAGGGACCTCAACTGAGCAGTTCTTC. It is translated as CASSLATGTSTEQFF. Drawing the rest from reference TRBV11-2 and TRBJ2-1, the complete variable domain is EAGVAQSPRYKIIEKRQSVAFWCNPISGHATLYWYQQILGQGPKLLIQFQNNGVVDDSQLPKDRFSAERLKGVDSTLKIQPAKLEDSAVYLCASSLATGTSTEQFFGPGTRLTVL.

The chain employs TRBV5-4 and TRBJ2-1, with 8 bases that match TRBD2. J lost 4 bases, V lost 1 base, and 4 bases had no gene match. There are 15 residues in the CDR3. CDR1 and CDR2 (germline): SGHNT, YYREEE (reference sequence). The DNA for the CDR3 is TGTGCCAGCAGCTTGAGGACTAGCAGGTACAATGAGCAGTTCTTC. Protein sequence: CASSLRTSRYNEQFF.

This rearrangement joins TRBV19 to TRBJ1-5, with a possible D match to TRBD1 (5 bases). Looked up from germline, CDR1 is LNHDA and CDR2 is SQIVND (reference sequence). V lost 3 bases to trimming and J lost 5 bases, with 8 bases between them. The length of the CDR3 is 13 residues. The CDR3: CASSMGGDQPQHF. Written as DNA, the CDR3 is TGTGCCAGTAGTATGGGGGGGGATCAGCCCCAGCATTTT.

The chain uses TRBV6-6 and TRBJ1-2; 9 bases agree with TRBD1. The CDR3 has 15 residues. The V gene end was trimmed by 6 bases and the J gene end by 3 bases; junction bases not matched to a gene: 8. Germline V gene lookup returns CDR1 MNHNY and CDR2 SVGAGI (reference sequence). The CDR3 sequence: CASSPGTGRDYGYTF. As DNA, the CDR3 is TGTGCCAGCAGCCCCGGGACAGGGAGGGACTATGGCTACACCTTC.

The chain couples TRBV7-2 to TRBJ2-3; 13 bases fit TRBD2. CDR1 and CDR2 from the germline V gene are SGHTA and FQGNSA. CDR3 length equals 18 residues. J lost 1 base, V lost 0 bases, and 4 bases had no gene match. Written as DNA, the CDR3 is TGTGCCAGCAGCTTAGCGAGGACTAGCGGGGGCCGCACAGATACGCAGTATTTT. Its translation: CASSLARTSGGRTDTQYF.

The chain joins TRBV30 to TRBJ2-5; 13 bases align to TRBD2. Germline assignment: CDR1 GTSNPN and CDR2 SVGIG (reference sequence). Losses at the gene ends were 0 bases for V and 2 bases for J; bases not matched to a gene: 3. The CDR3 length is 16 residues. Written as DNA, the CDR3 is TGTGCCTGGAGTGTCCGACTAGCGGGGGGTCAAGAGACCCAGTACTTC. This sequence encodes CAWSVRLAGGQETQYF.

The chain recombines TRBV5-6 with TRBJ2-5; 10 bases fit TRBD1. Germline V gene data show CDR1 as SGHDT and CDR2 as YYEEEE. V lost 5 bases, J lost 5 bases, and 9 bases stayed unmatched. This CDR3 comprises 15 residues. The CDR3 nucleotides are TGTGCCAGCAGTGCCGGGACAGGGGCGCGGGAGACCCAGTACTTC. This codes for CASSAGTGARETQYF.